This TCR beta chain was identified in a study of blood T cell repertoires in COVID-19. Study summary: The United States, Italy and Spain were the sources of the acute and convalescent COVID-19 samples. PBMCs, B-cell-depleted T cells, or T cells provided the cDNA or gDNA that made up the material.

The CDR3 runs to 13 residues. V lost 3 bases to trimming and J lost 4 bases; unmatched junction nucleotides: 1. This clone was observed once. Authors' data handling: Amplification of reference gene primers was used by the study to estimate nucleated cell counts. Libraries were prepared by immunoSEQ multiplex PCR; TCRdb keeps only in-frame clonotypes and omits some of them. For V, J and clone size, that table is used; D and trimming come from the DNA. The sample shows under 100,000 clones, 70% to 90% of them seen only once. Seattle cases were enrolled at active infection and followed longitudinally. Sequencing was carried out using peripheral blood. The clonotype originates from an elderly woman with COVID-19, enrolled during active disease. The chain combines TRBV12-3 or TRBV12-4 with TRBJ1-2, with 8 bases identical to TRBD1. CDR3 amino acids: CASSFRGPYGYTF. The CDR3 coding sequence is TGTGCCAGCAGTTTCAGGGGGCCCTATGGCTACACCTTC.